This TCR beta chain was identified in a study of T cells of healthy individuals. A few counts support this clonotype. From the 5' RACE reads, TCRdb called clonotypes with MiXCR, one entry per CDR3 protein. The sample includes nearly 100,000 distinct CDR3 sequences, approximately 18% seen only once; the top ten take about 6%. The CDR3 totals 15 residues. Germline CDR1 reads LGHNA; CDR2 reads YNFKEQ. V was cut by 0 bases and J by 0 bases, with 6 bases left in between. The origin of this receptor is a human donor in good health. This chain uses TRBV4-2 with TRBJ1-5, with D unresolved. This CDR3 is CASSQERDSNQPQHF. The DNA for the CDR3 is TGTGCCAGCAGCCAAGAGCGAGATAGCAATCAGCCCCAGCATTTT.